This T cell receptor (beta chain) appears in the sequencing data of a study of radiotherapy plus CTLA-4 blockade in lung cancer. Only in-frame clones appear in the TCRdb table, and some are missing; sequencing was by immunoSEQ multiplex PCR. The sample records about 73,000 clones, around 86% being singletons. Germline V CDR1 and CDR2: GTSNPN, SVGIG (reference sequence). The V and J ends lost 2 bases and 5 bases, in that order; junction bases with no gene match: 27. There are 22 residues in the CDR3. This sequence originates from a human donor with non-small cell lung cancer that progressed on radiotherapy plus ipilimumab. The V gene is TRBV30, the J gene TRBJ2-2; TRBD1 matches at 9 bases. The sample was peripheral blood, taken from a patient treated with radiotherapy plus ipilimumab. The CDR3 bases are TGTGCCTGGAGTCCCATCGACGGGACAGGGATCAGCCGAGACTGGTGGACCGGGGAGCTGTTTTTT. Translation gives CAWSPIDGTGISRDWWTGELFF.